Presented here are 22 T cell receptor beta chains from one specimen sequenced in a study of cytomegalovirus exposure and HLA in healthy donors. Both 60 Vbeta primers and 13 Jbeta primers went into the PCR. Some clones are missing from TCRdb's copy, which holds only in-frame ones; the method was immunoSEQ multiplex PCR. The sample has some 200,000 clones; 80% are singletons. Material: PBMCs. The receptors stem from a boy younger than 18 in good health and CMV-seronegative.

In DNA form, the CDR3 reads TGCGCCAGCAGCCAAGATTGGGCGGGACAAGAGACCCAGTACTTC. This translates into CASSQDWAGQETQYF. This chain connects TRBV4-3 to TRBJ2-5; D perhaps matches TRBD2 (6 bases). The CDR3 extends over 15 amino acids. The ends were cut back, 0 bases at V and 2 bases at J, with 10 bases in the middle. Germline V gives CDR1 LGHNA, CDR2 YSLEER.

CDR3 nucleotides: TGTGCCTGGGACTATAGCGGGGGGATCACAGATACGCAGTATTTT. Amino acids: CAWDYSGGITDTQYF. The rearrangement links TRBV30 to TRBJ2-3; TRBD2 agrees at 10 bases. The J segment lost 2 bases and the V segment lost 5 bases, leaving 7 bases of the junction unmatched. Germline V gives CDR1 GTSNPN, CDR2 SVGIG (reference sequence). This CDR3 has 15 amino acids.

The chain combines TRBV6-1 with TRBJ1-2; D is unclear. Germline CDR1 MNHNS, CDR2 SASEGT. There are 14 residues in the CDR3. V gave up 2 bases and J gave up 5 bases, with 12 bases separating them. The chain's CDR3 is CASSESGIGYGYTF. CDR3 coding DNA: TGTGCCAGCAGTGAATCGGGGATAGGATATGGCTACACCTTC.

This chain connects TRBV9 to TRBJ1-1; tentatively, D is TRBD1 (6 bases). Germline values: CDR1 SGDLS, CDR2 YYNGEE. CDR3 length: 15 amino acids. V was clipped by 3 bases and J by 0 bases, with 12 bases between them. CDR3 protein: CASSAPQGMNTEAFF. CDR3 DNA sequence: TGTGCCAGCAGCGCCCCACAGGGCATGAACACTGAAGCTTTCTTT.

This clone was recorded once. V usage is TRBV19 and J usage is TRBJ2-2; a weak D match, TRBD2 (5 bases). Germline V gene sequence: CDR1 LNHDA, CDR2 SQIVND (reference sequence). V was cut by 5 bases and J by 7 bases, with 17 bases left in between. The CDR3 runs to 15 residues. This CDR3 is CASSRGSGRDGELFF. DNA for the CDR3: TGTGCCAGTAGTCGGGGTAGTGGCCGGGACGGGGAGCTGTTTTTT.

This sequence joins TRBV4-1 and TRBJ1-1; 9 nucleotides line up with TRBD1. This CDR3 is built from 16 residues. Germline-derived CDR1 and CDR2 are MGHRA and YSYEKL. V shed 1 base, J shed 11 bases, and the junction held 14 bases outside the gene matches. The CDR3 region is CASSQAPGQGIGVAFF. CDR3 nucleotide sequence: TGCGCCAGCAGCCAAGCGCCGGGACAGGGTATTGGGGTGGCTTTCTTT.

To note about this clone: The junction does not match germline at one end; this may be a read error. V and J are TRBV7-7 and TRBJ1-1; D is perhaps TRBD1 (5 bases). Germline values: CDR1 SSHAT, CDR2 FNYEAQ (reference sequence). The CDR3 covers 13 residues. The CDR3 is CASSLQGDTEAFF. The CDR3 DNA follows: TGTGCTAGCAGCTTACAAGGGGACACTGAAGCTTTCTTT.

The rearrangement joins TRBV14 to TRBJ2-7; D gene ambiguous. Germline V gene data show CDR1 as SGHDN and CDR2 as FVKESK. This CDR3 has 13 amino acids. V gave up 4 bases and J gave up 6 bases, with 13 bases separating them. CDR3 loop: CASSPRIAAEQYF. CDR3 in DNA: TGTGCCAGCAGCCCGAGAATAGCAGCCGAGCAGTACTTC.

The rearrangement uses TRBV30 and TRBJ1-6, with D uncertain. This CDR3 is built from 17 residues. V gave up 3 bases and J gave up 7 bases, with 22 bases separating them. Looked up from germline, CDR1 is GTSNPN and CDR2 is SVGIG (reference sequence). The CDR3 DNA reads as TGTGCCTGGAGCGTAGGATTTGAAGCCCTCGGGAATTCACCCCTCCACTTT. Translating it yields CAWSVGFEALGNSPLHF.

This clone has more than one count but fewer than ten. The rearrangement links TRBV12-5 to TRBJ2-4, with D possibly TRBD2 on 6 matching bases. This CDR3 contains 15 residues. Deletions cut 6 bases from V and 8 bases from J, with 20 bases between. Germline CDR1 reads LGHNT; CDR2 reads FRNRAP. The CDR3 coding sequence is TGTGCTAGTGGATCTCGGGACTTAACCGGGGACATTCAGTACTTC. The encoded protein is CASGSRDLTGDIQYF.

CDR3: CASSLDPSAYNEQFF. CDR3 sequence (DNA): TGTGCCAGCAGCTTAGATCCTAGCGCGTACAATGAGCAGTTCTTC. The gene calls are TRBV7-3 and TRBJ2-1, with a weak D call TRBD2 (6 bases). This CDR3 has 15 amino acids. V was pared by 2 bases and J by 4 bases, with 12 bases between. The germline V gene encodes CDR1 SGHTA and CDR2 FQGTGA.

CDR3 amino acids: CASRGVRTGEGYSNQPQHF. The CDR3 DNA sequence: TGTGCCAGTCGAGGGGTCCGGACAGGGGAGGGCTATAGCAATCAGCCCCAGCATTTT. The chain combines TRBV19 with TRBJ1-5; 9 nucleotides match TRBD1. The J segment lost 0 bases and the V segment lost 8 bases, leaving 17 bases of the junction unmatched. The CDR3 runs to 19 residues. CDR1 and CDR2 from the germline V gene are LNHDA and SQIVND (reference sequence).

The chain links TRBV4-1 to TRBJ2-7, with D perhaps TRBD2 (5 bases). Germline CDR1 is MGHRA and CDR2 is YSYEKL. V lost 1 base and J 5 bases, leaving 9 bases between the germline ends. The CDR3 contains 13 residues. The CDR3, as DNA: TGCGCCAGCAGCCAAGGACCCGGGGACGAGCAGTACTTC. It encodes CASSQGPGDEQYF.

The CDR3 DNA reads TGTGCCAGCAGTGGTTCAAACAGCTTCTATGGCTACACCTTC. Encoded protein: CASSGSNSFYGYTF. This chain joins TRBV6-1 and TRBJ1-2; no definite D call. CDR1 and CDR2 from the germline V gene are MNHNS and SASEGT. The CDR3 is 14 amino acids. V was cut by 4 bases and J by 4 bases, with 13 bases left in between.

The genes are TRBV12-5 and TRBJ2-7, with 9 bases matching TRBD1. Germline lookup yields CDR1 LGHNT and CDR2 FRNRAP. The CDR3 totals 14 residues. V shed 5 bases and J 3 bases; nucleotides not matched to a gene: 5. CDR3 region: CASGPTGGSYEQYF. The DNA for the CDR3 is TGTGCTAGTGGTCCGACAGGGGGGAGCTACGAGCAGTACTTC. The full variable domain, rest sourced from reference TRBV12-5 and TRBJ2-7, is DARVTQTPRHKVTEMGQEVTMRCQPILGHNTVFWYRQTMMQGLELLAYFRNRAPLDDSGMPKDRFSAEMPDATLATLKIQPSEPRDSAVYFCASGPTGGSYEQYFGPGTRLTVT.

The chain couples TRBV2 to TRBJ2-2; D gene unclear. The CDR3 runs 13 residues. The germline V gene has CDR1 SNHLY and CDR2 FYNNEI. Trimming left V 3 bases short and J 5 bases short, with 7 bases between. The CDR3 here is CASSDESTGELFF. The CDR3 DNA reads TGTGCCAGCAGTGATGAGTCGACCGGGGAGCTGTTTTTT.

The chain combines TRBV5-6 with TRBJ2-7, with a weak D call TRBD1 (5 bases). Trimming left V 7 bases short and J 6 bases short, with 14 bases between. This CDR3 spans 12 amino acids. The germline V gene has CDR1 SGHDT and CDR2 YYEEEE. CDR3 amino acids: CASGYQGAEQYF. Written as DNA, the CDR3 is TGTGCCAGCGGATATCAGGGCGCCGAGCAGTACTTC.

V is TRBV5-1 and J is TRBJ1-1; D is perhaps TRBD1 (6 bases). Looked up from germline, CDR1 is SGHRS and CDR2 is YFSETQ. CDR3 length: 15 residues. With 2 bases removed from V and 1 base from J, the gap between germline ends came to 12 bases. CDR3 region: CASSFTGTPNTEAFF. The CDR3 DNA reads TGCGCCAGCAGCTTTACCGGGACACCGAACACTGAAGCTTTCTTT. Complete variable domain (other parts from reference TRBV5-1 and TRBJ1-1): KAGVTQTPRYLIKTRGQQVTLSCSPISGHRSVSWYQQTPGQGLQFLFEYFSETQRNKGNFPGRFSGRQFSNSRSEMNVSTLELGDSALYLCASSFTGTPNTEAFFGQGTRLTVV.

This rearrangement joins TRBV7-9 to TRBJ1-6; the D is unclear. CDR1 and CDR2 (germline): SEHNR, FQNEAQ (reference sequence). The CDR3 loop spans 15 amino acids. The V gene lost 1 base and the J gene lost 4 bases, with 8 bases spanning the gap. This CDR3 is CASSLGGQYNSPLHF. In DNA, the CDR3 is TGTGCCAGCAGCTTAGGCGGGCAATATAATTCACCCCTCCACTTT.

The V and J genes are TRBV7-2 and TRBJ1-4, with 8 bases fitting TRBD1. V trimming: 5 bases; J trimming: 7 bases; junction bases outside the gene matches: 9. The CDR3 runs 15 residues. CDR1 and CDR2 (germline): SGHTA, FQGNSA. The CDR3 region is CASSPRQGSVEKLFF. In DNA form, the CDR3 reads TGTGCCAGCAGCCCGCGACAGGGGAGTGTTGAAAAACTGTTTTTT. Full variable domain (remainder filled in from reference TRBV7-2 and TRBJ1-4): GAGVSQSPSNKVTEKGKDVELRCDPISGHTALYWYRQSLGQGLEFLIYFQGNSAPDKSGLPSDRFSAERTGGSVSTLTIQRTQQEDSAVYLCASSPRQGSVEKLFFGSGTQLSVL.

The gene calls are TRBV9 and TRBJ1-2; unclear D gene. The CDR3 spans 14 residues. Germline lookup yields CDR1 SGDLS and CDR2 YYNGEE. The V end was cut by 3 bases, the J end by 4 bases, with 13 bases between. CDR3: CASSGAGVSYGYTF. The CDR3 DNA reads as TGTGCCAGCAGCGGAGCCGGGGTATCCTATGGCTACACCTTC.

V is TRBV6-4 and J is TRBJ2-1; TRBD2 matches 9 bases. The CDR3 extends over 18 amino acids. V shed 0 bases, J shed 9 bases, and the junction held 15 bases outside the gene matches. Per germline, CDR1 MRHNA and CDR2 SNTAGT. CDR3 sequence (DNA): TGTGCCAGCAGTGACTCCCTCCCGACTAGCGGAGGGGTGGTTGAGCAGTTCTTC. This gives the protein CASSDSLPTSGGVVEQFF.